A single T cell receptor (beta chain) is shown here with its context. This clonotype was found a few times. Its target antigen remains unknown. Within one base of it there is no much larger clone, and no base qualities were kept. This entry is derived from a study of CD8 T cells in ankylosing spondylitis (dated by TCRdb to about 2017). For the study in its entirety: T cell receptor beta repertoires were profiled in healthy donors and ankylosing spondylitis patients so that disease-linked TCR variants could be found. The whole study cohort included over a hundred healthy donors and around 24 ankylosing spondylitis patients. Peripheral blood was sampled, and synovial fluid was also collected from ankylosing spondylitis patients. The paper's findings and limits, for the study overall: The disease-linked clones were reported to be significantly enriched in matched synovial fluid samples from ankylosing spondylitis patients. Some of the motif variants had been reported before in the synovial fluid and blood of reactive arthritis patients, a finding that suggests common disease-initiation mechanisms. In peripheral blood, the disease-linked clones were found at relatively low frequencies and had a CD8+ phenotype. A TCR beta motif made up of eight highly homologous amino acid variants appeared to be characteristic of blood from ankylosing spondylitis patients.

The sample was run on an Illumina HiSeq 2500. Quantitative 5'-RACE with molecular barcodes was used to prepare TCR beta libraries. The authors' pipeline ran thus. A new computational method based on a probabilistic model of VDJ rearrangement was used to identify disease-linked TCR variants. Clones were called with MiXCR by TCRdb after fastp trimmed the public reads at Q25, and only in-frame beta chains were retained. Here each entry gathers all rows of one CDR3 protein and keeps the most common genes and DNA. The V and J calls, along with clone size, are taken from TCRdb and not from the paper's own processing. This sample holds hundreds of thousands of distinct CDR3 sequences; roughly 26% were observed only once. The top ten constitute about 1% of the sample. The CDR1 and CDR2 encoded by the germline V gene are SGHAT and FQNNGV. The CDR3 measures 16 amino acids from cysteine to phenylalanine. The read is trimmed to its CDR3 DNA, 48 bases read in frame from base 1. V is pruned by 5 bases and J by 1 base, leaving 6 bases of the junction without a gene match.

The receptor chain draws on TRBV11-2 and TRBJ2-3; 10 central bases correspond to TRBD1. This TCR was recovered from a male donor with ankylosing spondylitis. Sequencing was done on a sample of blood, either unsorted or a sorted T cell fraction (not recorded which). The bases read TGTGCCAGCAGCCCTAGGACAGGGGGAGGCACAGATACGCAGTATTTT. The translation is CASSPRTGGGTDTQYF.